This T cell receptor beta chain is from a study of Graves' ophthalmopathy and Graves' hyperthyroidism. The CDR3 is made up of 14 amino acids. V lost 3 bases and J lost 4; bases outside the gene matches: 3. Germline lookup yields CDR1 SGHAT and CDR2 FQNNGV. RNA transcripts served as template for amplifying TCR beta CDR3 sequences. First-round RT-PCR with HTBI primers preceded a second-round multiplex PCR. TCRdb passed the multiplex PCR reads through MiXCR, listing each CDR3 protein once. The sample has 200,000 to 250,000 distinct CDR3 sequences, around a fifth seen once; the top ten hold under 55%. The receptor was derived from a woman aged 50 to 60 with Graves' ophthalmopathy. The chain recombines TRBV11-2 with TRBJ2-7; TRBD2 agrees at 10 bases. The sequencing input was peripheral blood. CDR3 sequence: CASSFLAGDYEQYF. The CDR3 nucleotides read TGTGCCAGCAGCTTCCTAGCGGGAGATTACGAGCAGTACTTC. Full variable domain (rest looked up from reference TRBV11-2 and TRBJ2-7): EAGVAQSPRYKIIEKRQSVAFWCNPISGHATLYWYQQILGQGPKLLIQFQNNGVVDDSQLPKDRFSAERLKGVDSTLKIQPAKLEDSAVYLCASSFLAGDYEQYFGPGTRLTVT.